The clone carrying this T cell receptor beta chain was counted once. Antigen: not known. The entirety of the isolated RNA underwent reverse transcription, so expressed TCRB transcripts were sequenced. The table came from immunoSEQ multiplex PCR; TCRdb's copy has only in-frame clones and leaves some out. The table shows roughly 250,000 clones, with roughly 70% occurring only once. The authors sorted CD4+ naive, central memory, regulatory and stem cell-like memory cells via CD45RO/CCR7/CD25/CD127/CD95/CD27. The data stem from a study of beta chain features in type 1 diabetes. Study findings and constraints: Still unanswered here is whether HLA type influences TCRB rearrangement. Compared with healthy donors, patients appeared to share more similar naive, central memory and regulatory TCRB repertoires.

The CDR3 has 13 amino acids. The germline V and J ends were trimmed by 5 bases and 5 bases, with 15 bases remaining between them. Germline V CDR1 and CDR2: GTSNPN, SVGIG (reference sequence). Sequencing input: naive CD4+ T cells from blood. This clonotype was obtained from a man aged 25-45 years in good health. This chain joins TRBV30 and TRBJ2-5; D gene unclear. DNA for the CDR3: TGTGCCTGGTCTATCTACAGTAGGGAGACCCAGTACTTC. Translation: CAWSIYSRETQYF.